One TCR beta chain is described in this entry. Antigen unknown. This specimen belongs to a study of cytomegalovirus exposure and HLA in healthy donors. The CDR3 has 15 amino acids. The V gene lost 11 bases and the J gene lost 4 bases, with 22 bases spanning the gap. The germline V gene encodes CDR1 SNHLY and CDR2 FYNNEI. Study-wide results and limits: As a later analysis showed, several of the most significant clusters appeared to be linked to common viral pathogens. Overall, about 160 TCR beta chains were annotated as cytomegalovirus-associated. TCR beta V- and J-gene trimming, according to a later analysis, was linked to a missense DCLRE1C variant. Sequences of the TCR beta chain were said to predict the HLA-A and HLA-B alleles of most subjects accurately.

PCR used 60 Vbeta primers and 13 Jbeta primers. Data came from immunoSEQ multiplex PCR; TCRdb stores just in-frame clones and leaves some out. The sample lists tens of thousands of clones, 78% occurring once. The sequence came from a middle-aged woman in good health and CMV-seronegative. The material sequenced was PBMCs. This chain links TRBV2 with TRBJ2-3; weak D call: TRBD1 (5 bases). This CDR3 reads CAWSSYRKTPDTQYF. The CDR3 DNA is TGTGCCTGGTCCTCATACAGGAAGACCCCAGATACGCAGTATTTT.